The source of this TCR beta chain is a study of cytomegalovirus exposure and HLA in healthy donors. The CDR3 length is 12 residues. Trimming pared 1 base from V and 7 bases from J, leaving 5 bases between. In germline, CDR1 is SGHNT, CDR2 YENEEA. In regard to this clone: Its antigen is undetermined.

The study, taken as a whole, reports: Reports indicated that the classifier achieved high specificity and sensitivity in diagnosing cytomegalovirus status.

Libraries were prepared by immunoSEQ multiplex PCR; TCRdb keeps only in-frame clonotypes and omits some of them. Here the sample spans about 71,000 clones, roughly 93% being singletons. The clonotype comes from a woman between 18 and 29 years old in good health and CMV-seronegative. J is TRBJ2-1 and V is TRBV11-3, with D uncertain. Sequences were obtained from PBMCs. Written as DNA, the CDR3 is TGTGCCAGCAGCTTAGGGGCAAATGAGCAGTTCTTC. This sequence encodes CASSLGANEQFF.